Following are 15 T cell receptor beta chains from one sample sequenced in a study of blood T cell repertoires in COVID-19. Profiling relied on immunoSEQ multiplex PCR, and the TCRdb table lists in-frame clones only, not all of them. The data show approximately 150,000 clones, over 85% seen once. Sequenced sample: peripheral blood. These receptors all stem from a man between 60 and 70 years old with active or convalescent COVID-19.

A single count supports this clone. This chain uses TRBV6-4 with TRBJ1-6, with a tentative D call TRBD1 (6 bases). The V end was cut by 0 bases, the J end by 10 bases, with 10 bases between. The CDR3 runs to 14 residues. Looked up from germline, CDR1 is MRHNA and CDR2 is SNTAGT. This CDR3 reads CASSDSGGTSPLHF. The CDR3 DNA reads TGTGCCAGCAGTGACTCTGGGGGCACCTCACCCCTCCACTTT.

The chain recombines TRBV10-3 with TRBJ1-2, with a weak D call TRBD1 (5 bases). Trimming took off 6 bases at V and 6 bases at J, with 20 bases between the two ends. Germline V gene sequence: CDR1 ENHRY, CDR2 SYGVKD. This CDR3 spans 15 amino acids. The CDR3 region has the DNA TGTGCCATCAGGGAGGCCGGGGGTACGACAAATGGCTACACCTTC. It translates to CAIREAGGTTNGYTF.

This sequence joins TRBV11-2 and TRBJ2-3; TRBD2 matches at 8 bases. The length of the CDR3 is 15 residues. CDR1 SGHAT and CDR2 FQNNGV come from the germline V gene. V shed 3 bases, J shed 0 bases, and the junction held 2 bases outside the gene matches. The CDR3 DNA reads as TGTGCCAGCAGCTTTAGCGGGATTAGCACAGATACGCAGTATTTT. Translated: CASSFSGISTDTQYF.

V usage is TRBV15 and J usage is TRBJ1-6; D gene unclear. The V end was cut by 1 base, the J end by 5 bases, with 18 bases between. Germline V gene lookup returns CDR1 LNHNV and CDR2 YYDKDF (reference sequence). CDR3 size: 18 residues. The CDR3 region has the DNA TGTGCCACCAGCAGAGGTCCCCGTCCCGGGGTGGATAATTCACCCCTCCACTTT. This gives the protein CATSRGPRPGVDNSPLHF.

A single count supports this clone. This sequence joins TRBV28 and TRBJ1-5; TRBD1 agrees at 7 bases. Germline CDR1 reads MDHEN; CDR2 reads SYDVKM. Germline trimming cut 3 bases from V and 4 bases from J; bases unmatched to any gene: 9. This CDR3 is built from 16 residues. In DNA, the CDR3 is TGTGCCAGCAGTTTGGGTGTGCAGGGGGGTAATCAGCCCCAGCATTTT. Encoded protein: CASSLGVQGGNQPQHF.

V and J are TRBV7-9 and TRBJ1-1; D is possibly TRBD1 (5 bases). The CDR3 contains 14 residues. Trimming took off 3 bases at V and 0 bases at J, with 8 bases between the two ends. CDR1 and CDR2 from the germline V gene are SEHNR and FQNEAQ (reference sequence). The CDR3 spells CASSFGAVNTEAFF. CDR3 in DNA: TGTGCCAGCAGCTTTGGGGCGGTGAACACTGAAGCTTTCTTT.

This chain uses TRBV7-2 with TRBJ1-4; a possible D gene is TRBD1 (5 bases). The V end was cut by 4 bases, the J end by 4 bases, with 10 bases between. CDR1 is SGHTA, CDR2 FQGNSA, per germline. The CDR3 consists of 14 residues. The CDR3 bases are TGTGCCAGCAGCTCCAGGGCGGTTAATGAAAAACTGTTTTTT. Its protein is CASSSRAVNEKLFF.

The chain is built from TRBV12-3 or TRBV12-4 and TRBJ2-7; TRBD1 is a possible D gene (5 bases). This CDR3 contains 13 residues. Trimming pared 3 bases from V and 4 bases from J, leaving 10 bases between. CDR3 nucleotide sequence: TGTGCCAGCAGTTTGGCCAGGGTTTACGAGCAGTACTTC. It codes for CASSLARVYEQYF.

This chain joins TRBV30 and TRBJ1-1, with a possible D match to TRBD1 (5 bases). Germline V gene lookup returns CDR1 GTSNPN and CDR2 SVGIG (reference sequence). Trimming pared 0 bases from V and 2 bases from J, leaving 7 bases between. The CDR3 loop spans 13 amino acids. Written as DNA, the CDR3 is TGTGCCTGGAGTGTACAGGAAAACACTGAAGCTTTCTTT. This encodes CAWSVQENTEAFF.

This chain links TRBV10-3 with TRBJ1-1; tentatively, D is TRBD1 (6 bases). Germline CDR1 ENHRY, CDR2 SYGVKD. Trimming shortened V by 7 bases and J by 0 bases, and 15 bases separated the two germline ends. CDR3 length: 15 residues. The CDR3 coding sequence is TGTGCCATCACCGGGACAAGAAATATGAACACTGAAGCTTTCTTT. As protein: CAITGTRNMNTEAFF.

The chain combines TRBV12-5 with TRBJ2-3; 10 bases are shared with TRBD2. Germline CDR1 LGHNT, CDR2 FRNRAP. CDR3 length equals 12 residues. The V segment lost 10 bases and the J segment 6 bases; nucleotides outside the gene matches: 4. CDR3 in amino acids: CATAGGTDTQYF. The CDR3 DNA reads TGTGCTACAGCGGGGGGGACCGATACGCAGTATTTT.

This clone was seen a single time. The chain couples TRBV7-2 to TRBJ1-1, with 10 bases identical to TRBD1. J lost 0 bases, V lost 3 bases, and 1 base had no gene match. Germline V CDR1 and CDR2: SGHTA, FQGNSA. The CDR3 totals 15 residues. In nucleotides, the CDR3 is TGTGCCAGCAGCTTGACAGGGGGCGTGAACACTGAAGCTTTCTTT. As protein: CASSLTGGVNTEAFF. The full variable domain, its missing parts supplied by reference TRBV7-2 and TRBJ1-1, is GAGVSQSPSNKVTEKGKDVELRCDPISGHTALYWYRQSLGQGLEFLIYFQGNSAPDKSGLPSDRFSAERTGGSVSTLTIQRTQQEDSAVYLCASSLTGGVNTEAFFGQGTRLTVV.

This chain uses TRBV5-4 with TRBJ2-5; the D gene is possibly TRBD1 (9 bases). CDR1 and CDR2 (germline): SGHNT, YYREEE (reference sequence). The CDR3 has 16 amino acids. Trimming left V 4 bases short and J 7 bases short, with 23 bases between. Written as DNA, the CDR3 is TGTGCCAGCAGCCCGGATACAGGGGGCGCGGGGGGGACCCAGTACTTC. It encodes CASSPDTGGAGGTQYF.

The chain couples TRBV6-5 to TRBJ2-2; 9 nucleotides align to TRBD1. Trimming took 0 bases from V and 7 from J; bases not matched to a gene: 3. The CDR3 has 15 amino acids. Germline values: CDR1 MNHEY, CDR2 SVGAGI. The DNA of the CDR3 is TGTGCCAGCAGTTACTCCCGGACAGGGGTCGGGGAGCTGTTTTTT. Encoded protein: CASSYSRTGVGELFF.

The J gene is TRBJ2-2, the V gene TRBV5-1; 7 positions match TRBD1. The CDR3 runs to 16 residues. Germline CDR1 SGHRS, CDR2 YFSETQ. J was trimmed by 6 bases and V by 4 bases; bases with no gene match: 12. CDR3 nucleotide sequence: TGCGCCAGCAGCCTGCCCCGACAGGGTCGATCCGGGGAGCTGTTTTTT. Protein product: CASSLPRQGRSGELFF.